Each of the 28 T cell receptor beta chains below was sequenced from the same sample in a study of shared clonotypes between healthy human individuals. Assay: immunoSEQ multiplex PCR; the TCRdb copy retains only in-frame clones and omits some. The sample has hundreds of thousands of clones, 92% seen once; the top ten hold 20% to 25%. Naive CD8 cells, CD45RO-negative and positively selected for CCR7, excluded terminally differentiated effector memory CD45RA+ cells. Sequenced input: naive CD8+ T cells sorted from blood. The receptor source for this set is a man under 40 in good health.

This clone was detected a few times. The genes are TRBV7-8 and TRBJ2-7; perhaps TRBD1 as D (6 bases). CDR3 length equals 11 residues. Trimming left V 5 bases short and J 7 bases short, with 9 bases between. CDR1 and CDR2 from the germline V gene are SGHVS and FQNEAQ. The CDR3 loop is CASSQGSEQYF. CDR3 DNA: TGTGCCAGCAGCCAGGGGAGTGAGCAGTACTTC.

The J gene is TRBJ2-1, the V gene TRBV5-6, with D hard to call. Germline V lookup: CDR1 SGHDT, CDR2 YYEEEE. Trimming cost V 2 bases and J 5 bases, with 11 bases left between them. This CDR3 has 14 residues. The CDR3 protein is CASSFGFGHNEQFF. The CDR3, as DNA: TGTGCCAGCAGCTTTGGGTTCGGGCACAATGAGCAGTTCTTC. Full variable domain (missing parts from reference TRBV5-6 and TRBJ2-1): DAGVTQSPTHLIKTRGQQVTLRCSPKSGHDTVSWYQQALGQGPQFIFQYYEEEERQRGNFPDRFSGHQFPNYSSELNVNALLLGDSALYLCASSFGFGHNEQFFGPGTRLTVL.

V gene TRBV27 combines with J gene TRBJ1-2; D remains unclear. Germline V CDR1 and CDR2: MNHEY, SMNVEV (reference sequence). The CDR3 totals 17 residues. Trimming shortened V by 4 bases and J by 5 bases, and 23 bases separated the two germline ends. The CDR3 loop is CASSSLPPGSGNYGYTF. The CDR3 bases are TGTGCCAGCAGTTCTTTACCCCCGGGATCGGGAAATTATGGCTACACCTTC.

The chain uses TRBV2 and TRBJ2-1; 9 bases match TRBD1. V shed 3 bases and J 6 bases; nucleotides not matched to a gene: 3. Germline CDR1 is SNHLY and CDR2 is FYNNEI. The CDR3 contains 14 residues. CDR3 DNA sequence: TGTGCCAGCAGTGATCGGACAGGGGTCAATGAGCAGTTCTTC. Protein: CASSDRTGVNEQFF.

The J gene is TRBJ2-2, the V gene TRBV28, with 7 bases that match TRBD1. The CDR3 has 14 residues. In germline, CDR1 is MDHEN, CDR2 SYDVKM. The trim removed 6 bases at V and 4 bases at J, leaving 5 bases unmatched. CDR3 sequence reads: CASRSGQITGELFF. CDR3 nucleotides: TGTGCCAGCAGGTCGGGACAGATCACCGGGGAGCTGTTTTTT.

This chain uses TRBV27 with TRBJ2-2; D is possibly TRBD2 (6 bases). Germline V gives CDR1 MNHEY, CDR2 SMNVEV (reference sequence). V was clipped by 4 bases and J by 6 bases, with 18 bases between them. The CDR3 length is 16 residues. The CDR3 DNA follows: TGTGCCAGCAGTTCGCTCGGGCGGGACCGTGCCGGGGAGCTGTTTTTT. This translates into CASSSLGRDRAGELFF.

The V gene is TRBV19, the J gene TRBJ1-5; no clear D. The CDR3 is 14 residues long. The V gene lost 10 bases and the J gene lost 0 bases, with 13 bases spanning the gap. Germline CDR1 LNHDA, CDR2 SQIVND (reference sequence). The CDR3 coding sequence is TGTGCCACCCGAGGGATGGATAGCAATCAGCCCCAGCATTTT. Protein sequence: CATRGMDSNQPQHF.

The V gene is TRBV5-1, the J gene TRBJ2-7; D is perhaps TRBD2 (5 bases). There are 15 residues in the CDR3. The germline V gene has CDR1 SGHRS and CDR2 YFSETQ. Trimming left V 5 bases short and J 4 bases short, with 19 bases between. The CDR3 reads CASSINFGITYEQYF. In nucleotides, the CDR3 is TGCGCCAGCAGTATCAATTTCGGGATAACTTACGAGCAGTACTTC.

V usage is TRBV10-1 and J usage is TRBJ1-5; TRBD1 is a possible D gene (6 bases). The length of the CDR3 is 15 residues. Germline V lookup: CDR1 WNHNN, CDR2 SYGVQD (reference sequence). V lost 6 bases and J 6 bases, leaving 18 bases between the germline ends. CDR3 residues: CASRGTITASQPQHF. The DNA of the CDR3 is TGCGCCAGCAGGGGGACAATAACGGCTAGTCAGCCCCAGCATTTT.

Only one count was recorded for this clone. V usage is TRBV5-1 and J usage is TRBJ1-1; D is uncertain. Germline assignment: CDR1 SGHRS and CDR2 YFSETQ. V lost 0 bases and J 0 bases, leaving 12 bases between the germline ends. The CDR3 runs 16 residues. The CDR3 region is CASSLGARHLNTEAFF. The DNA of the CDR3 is TGCGCCAGCAGCTTGGGGGCCAGGCACCTGAACACTGAAGCTTTCTTT. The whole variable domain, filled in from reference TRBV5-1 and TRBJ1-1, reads KAGVTQTPRYLIKTRGQQVTLSCSPISGHRSVSWYQQTPGQGLQFLFEYFSETQRNKGNFPGRFSGRQFSNSRSEMNVSTLELGDSALYLCASSLGARHLNTEAFFGQGTRLTVV.

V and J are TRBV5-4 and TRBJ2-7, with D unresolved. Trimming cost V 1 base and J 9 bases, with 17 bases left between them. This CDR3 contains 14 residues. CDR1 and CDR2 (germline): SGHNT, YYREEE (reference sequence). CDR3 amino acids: CASSLYGVGDAQYF. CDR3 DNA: TGTGCCAGCAGCTTGTACGGTGTGGGTGACGCGCAGTACTTC.

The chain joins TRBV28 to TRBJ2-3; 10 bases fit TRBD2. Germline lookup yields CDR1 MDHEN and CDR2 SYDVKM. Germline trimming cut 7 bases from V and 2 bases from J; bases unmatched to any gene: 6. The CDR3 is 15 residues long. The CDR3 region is CASNPGLAVTDTQYF. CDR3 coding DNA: TGTGCCAGCAACCCCGGACTAGCGGTCACAGATACGCAGTATTTT.

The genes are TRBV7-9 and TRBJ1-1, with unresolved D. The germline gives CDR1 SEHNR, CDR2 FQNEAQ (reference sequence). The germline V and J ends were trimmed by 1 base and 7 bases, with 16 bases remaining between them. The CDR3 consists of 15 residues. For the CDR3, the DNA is TGTGCCAGCAGCTTAGGGGCCGCCCCGGGATTTGAAGCTTTCTTT. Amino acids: CASSLGAAPGFEAFF. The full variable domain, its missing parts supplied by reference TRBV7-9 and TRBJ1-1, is DTGVSQNPRHKITKRGQNVTFRCDPISEHNRLYWYRQTLGQGPEFLTYFQNEAQLEKSRLLSDRFSAERPKGSFSTLEIQRTEQGDSAMYLCASSLGAAPGFEAFFGQGTRLTVV.

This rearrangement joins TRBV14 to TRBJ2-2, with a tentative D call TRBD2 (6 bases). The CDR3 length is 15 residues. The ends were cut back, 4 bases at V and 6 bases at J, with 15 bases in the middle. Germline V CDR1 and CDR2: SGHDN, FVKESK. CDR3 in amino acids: CASSLERVSAGELFF. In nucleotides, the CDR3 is TGTGCCAGCAGCCTAGAGCGGGTTAGCGCCGGGGAGCTGTTTTTT.

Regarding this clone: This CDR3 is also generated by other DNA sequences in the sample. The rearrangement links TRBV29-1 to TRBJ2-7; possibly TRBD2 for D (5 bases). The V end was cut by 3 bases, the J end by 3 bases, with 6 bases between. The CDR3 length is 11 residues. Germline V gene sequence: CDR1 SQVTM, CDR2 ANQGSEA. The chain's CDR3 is CSVERDYEQYF. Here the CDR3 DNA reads TGCAGCGTTGAGAGGGACTACGAGCAGTACTTC.

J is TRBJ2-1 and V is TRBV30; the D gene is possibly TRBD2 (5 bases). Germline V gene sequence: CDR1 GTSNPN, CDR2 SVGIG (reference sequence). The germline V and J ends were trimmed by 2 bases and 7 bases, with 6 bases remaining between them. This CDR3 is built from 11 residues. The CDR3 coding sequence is TGTGCCTGGAGTCCGGGAAATGAGCAGTTCTTC. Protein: CAWSPGNEQFF.

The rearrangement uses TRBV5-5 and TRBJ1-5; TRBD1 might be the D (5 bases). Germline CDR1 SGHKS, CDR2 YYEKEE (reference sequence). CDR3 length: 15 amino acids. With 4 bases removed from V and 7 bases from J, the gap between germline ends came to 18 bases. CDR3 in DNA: TGTGCCAGCAGCCTGGGGGACTCTGCACGGCAGCCCCAGCATTTT. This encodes CASSLGDSARQPQHF.

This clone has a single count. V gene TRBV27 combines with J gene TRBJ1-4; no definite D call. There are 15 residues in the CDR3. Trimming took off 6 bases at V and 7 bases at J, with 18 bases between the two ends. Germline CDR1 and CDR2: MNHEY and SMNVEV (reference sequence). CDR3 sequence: CASSLIPAAGEKLFF. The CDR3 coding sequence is TGTGCCAGCAGCCTGATTCCGGCCGCAGGTGAAAAACTGTTTTTT.

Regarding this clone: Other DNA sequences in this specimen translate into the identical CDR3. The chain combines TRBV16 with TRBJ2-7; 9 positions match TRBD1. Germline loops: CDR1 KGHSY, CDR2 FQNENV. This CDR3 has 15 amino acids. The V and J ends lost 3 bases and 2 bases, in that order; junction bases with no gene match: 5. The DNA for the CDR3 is TGTGCCAGCAGCCACCCGGGACAGGGACCCTACGAGCAGTACTTC. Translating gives CASSHPGQGPYEQYF.

CDR3 sequence (DNA): TGCGCCAGCAGCCGAGGGTCCCCCAATGAGCAGTTCTTC. It encodes CASSRGSPNEQFF. This chain uses TRBV4-1 with TRBJ2-1; tentatively, D is TRBD2 (5 bases). CDR3 size: 13 residues. The V and J ends lost 4 bases and 6 bases respectively, with 10 bases between them. The germline V gene has CDR1 MGHRA and CDR2 YSYEKL.

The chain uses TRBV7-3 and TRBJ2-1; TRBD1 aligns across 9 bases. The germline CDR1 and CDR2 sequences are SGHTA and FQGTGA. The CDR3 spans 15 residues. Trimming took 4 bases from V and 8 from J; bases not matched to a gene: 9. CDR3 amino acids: CASSSTGTGIHEQFF. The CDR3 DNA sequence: TGTGCCAGCAGCTCGACCGGGACAGGGATCCATGAGCAGTTCTTC.

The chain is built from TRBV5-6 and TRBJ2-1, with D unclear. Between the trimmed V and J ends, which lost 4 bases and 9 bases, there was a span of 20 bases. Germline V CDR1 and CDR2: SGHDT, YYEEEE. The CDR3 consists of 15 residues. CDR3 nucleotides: TGTGCCAGCAGCCGACCGGAATCCCAAGCCCCTGAGCAGTTCTTC. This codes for CASSRPESQAPEQFF.

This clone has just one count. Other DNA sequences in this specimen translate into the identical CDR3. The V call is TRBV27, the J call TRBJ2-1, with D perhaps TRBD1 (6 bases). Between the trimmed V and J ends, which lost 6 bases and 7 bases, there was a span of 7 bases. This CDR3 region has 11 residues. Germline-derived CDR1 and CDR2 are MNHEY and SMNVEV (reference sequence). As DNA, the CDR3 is TGTGCCAGCAGCCAGGGGAATGAGCAGTTCTTC. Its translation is CASSQGNEQFF.

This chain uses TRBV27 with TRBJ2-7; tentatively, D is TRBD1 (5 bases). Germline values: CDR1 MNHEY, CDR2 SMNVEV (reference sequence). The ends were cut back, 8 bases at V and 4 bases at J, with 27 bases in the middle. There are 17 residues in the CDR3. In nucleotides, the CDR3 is TGTGCCAGCTGGAGAAATTTCAGGGCCGGCGAATCGTACGAGCAGTACTTC. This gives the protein CASWRNFRAGESYEQYF.

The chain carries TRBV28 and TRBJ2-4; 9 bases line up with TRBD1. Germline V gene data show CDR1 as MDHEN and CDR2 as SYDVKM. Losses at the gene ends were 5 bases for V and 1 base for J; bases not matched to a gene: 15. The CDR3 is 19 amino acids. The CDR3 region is CASSPRPGTGSGAKNIQYF. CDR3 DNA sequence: TGTGCCAGCAGTCCGCGTCCCGGGACAGGGTCGGGGGCCAAAAACATTCAGTACTTC.

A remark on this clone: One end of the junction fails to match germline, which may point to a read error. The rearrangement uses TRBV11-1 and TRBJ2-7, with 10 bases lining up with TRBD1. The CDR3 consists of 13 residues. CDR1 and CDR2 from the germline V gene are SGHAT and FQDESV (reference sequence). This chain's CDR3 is CASSFGPLGTGEF. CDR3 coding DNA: TGTGCCAGCAGCTTCGGACCCCTCGGGACAGGGGAGTTC.

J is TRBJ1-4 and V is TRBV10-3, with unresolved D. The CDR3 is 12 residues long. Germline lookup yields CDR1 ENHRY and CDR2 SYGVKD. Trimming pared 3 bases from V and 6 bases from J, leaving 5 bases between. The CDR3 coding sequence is TGTGCCATCAGTGAAGCCGATGAAAAACTGTTTTTT. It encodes CAISEADEKLFF.

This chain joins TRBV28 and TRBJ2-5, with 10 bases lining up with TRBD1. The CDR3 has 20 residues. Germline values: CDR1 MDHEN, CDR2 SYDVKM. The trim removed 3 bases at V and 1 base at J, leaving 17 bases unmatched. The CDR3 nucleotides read TGTGCCAGCAGTTTGTCTTTATTTGGGACAGGGGAGAAGAGCCAAGAGACCCAGTACTTC. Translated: CASSLSLFGTGEKSQETQYF. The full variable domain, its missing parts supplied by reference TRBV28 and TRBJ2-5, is DVKVTQSSRYLVKRTGEKVFLECVQDMDHENMFWYRQDPGLGLRLIYFSYDVKMKEKGDIPEGYSVSREKKERFSLILESASTNQTSMYLCASSLSLFGTGEKSQETQYFGPGTRLLVL.